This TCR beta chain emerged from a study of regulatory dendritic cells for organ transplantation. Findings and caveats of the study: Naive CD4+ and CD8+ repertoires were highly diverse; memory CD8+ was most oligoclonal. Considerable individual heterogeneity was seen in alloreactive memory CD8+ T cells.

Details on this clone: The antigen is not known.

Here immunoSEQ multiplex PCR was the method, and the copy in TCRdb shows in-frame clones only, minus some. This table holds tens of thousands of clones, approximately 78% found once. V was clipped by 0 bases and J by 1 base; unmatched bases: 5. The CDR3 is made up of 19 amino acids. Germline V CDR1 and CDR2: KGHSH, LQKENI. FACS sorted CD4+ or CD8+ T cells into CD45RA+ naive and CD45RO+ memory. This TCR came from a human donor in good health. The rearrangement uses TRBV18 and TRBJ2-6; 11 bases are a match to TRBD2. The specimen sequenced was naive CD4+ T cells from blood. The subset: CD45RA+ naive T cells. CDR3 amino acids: CASSPPNSGGASGANVLTF. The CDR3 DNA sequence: TGTGCCAGCTCACCACCGAATAGCGGGGGGGCGTCTGGGGCCAACGTCCTGACTTTC. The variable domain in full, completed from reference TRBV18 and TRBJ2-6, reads NAGVMQNPRHLVRRRGQEARLRCSPMKGHSHVYWYRQLPEEGLKFMVYLQKENIIDESGMPKERFSAEFPKEGPSILRIQQVVRGDSAAYFCASSPPNSGGASGANVLTFGAGSRLTVL.